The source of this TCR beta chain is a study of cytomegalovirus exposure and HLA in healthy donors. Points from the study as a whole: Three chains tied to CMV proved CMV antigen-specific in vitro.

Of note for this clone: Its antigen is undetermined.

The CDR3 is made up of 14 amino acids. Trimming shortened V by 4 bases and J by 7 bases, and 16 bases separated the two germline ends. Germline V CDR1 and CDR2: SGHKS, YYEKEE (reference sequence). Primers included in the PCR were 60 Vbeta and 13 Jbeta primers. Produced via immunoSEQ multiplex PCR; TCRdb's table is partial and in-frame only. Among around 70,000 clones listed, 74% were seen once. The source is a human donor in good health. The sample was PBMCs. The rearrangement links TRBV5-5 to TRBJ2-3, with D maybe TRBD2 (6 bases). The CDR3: CASSADGSANTQYF. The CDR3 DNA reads TGTGCCAGCAGCGCGGACGGGAGCGCGAATACGCAGTATTTT.